The 18 T cell receptor beta chains below were found in one sample sequenced in a study of blood T cell repertoires in COVID-19. Measured with immunoSEQ multiplex PCR; TCRdb has only the in-frame clones, and not every one. The sample has 200,000 to 250,000 clones, around 84% seen once. The material sequenced was peripheral blood. Every receptor here comes from an elderly woman with active or convalescent COVID-19.

The V and J genes are TRBV5-8 and TRBJ1-3; 7 nucleotides agree with TRBD1. V shed 4 bases and J 0 bases; nucleotides not matched to a gene: 4. The CDR3 is made up of 15 amino acids. Per the germline V gene, CDR1 is SGHTS and CDR2 is YDEGEE. The CDR3 DNA is TGTGCCAGCAGCCAAGGGGGCAGCTCTGGAAACACCATATATTTT. This sequence encodes CASSQGGSSGNTIYF.

The chain has TRBV7-9 and TRBJ2-1; 7 bases are shared with TRBD1. This CDR3 has 12 residues. Germline CDR1 and CDR2: SEHNR and FQNEAQ (reference sequence). With 3 bases clipped from V and 10 bases from J, the junction kept 3 bases outside the gene matches. For the CDR3, the DNA is TGTGCCAGCAGCTTGGGACAGTTCGAGCAGTTCTTC. Its translation: CASSLGQFEQFF.

V usage is TRBV5-8 and J usage is TRBJ1-6; D not certain. The germline V gene encodes CDR1 SGHTS and CDR2 YDEGEE. This CDR3 is built from 14 residues. Trimming stripped 4 bases from V and 7 bases from J, with 12 bases between. The CDR3: CASSVRRGNSPLHF. CDR3 DNA sequence: TGTGCCAGCAGCGTGAGGAGAGGGAATTCACCCCTCCACTTT. The full variable domain, with the rest looked up from reference TRBV5-8 and TRBJ1-6, is EAGVTQSPTHLIKTRGQQATLRCSPISGHTSVYWYQQALGLGLQFLLWYDEGEERNRGNFPPRFSGRQFPNYSSELNVNALELEDSALYLCASSVRRGNSPLHFGNGTRLTVT.

The chain employs TRBV28 and TRBJ1-4; 7 bases match TRBD1. The germline V gene encodes CDR1 MDHEN and CDR2 SYDVKM. This CDR3 has 13 residues. V was pared by 4 bases and J by 15 bases, with 11 bases of the junction left unmatched. The CDR3 nucleotides are TGTGCCAGCAGTTCCGTAGACAGGGTAATTTTGTTTTTT. It codes for CASSSVDRVILFF. Variable domain in full (rest from reference TRBV28 and TRBJ1-4): DVKVTQSSRYLVKRTGEKVFLECVQDMDHENMFWYRQDPGLGLRLIYFSYDVKMKEKGDIPEGYSVSREKKERFSLILESASTNQTSMYLCASSSVDRVILFFGSGTQLSVL.

This chain links TRBV29-1 with TRBJ2-5, with D perhaps matching TRBD2 (5 bases). V shed 3 bases and J shed 4 bases, with 12 bases lying between them. Germline V gene data show CDR1 as SQVTM and CDR2 as ANQGSEA. The CDR3 covers 13 residues. CDR3 coding DNA: TGCAGCGTTGACTTTTCGGCGGGAGAGACCCAGTACTTC. The encoded protein is CSVDFSAGETQYF.

The CDR3 DNA reads TGTGCCAGCAGTGAGTCGGCGGGACCCTACGAGCAGTACTTC. Amino acids: CASSESAGPYEQYF. The chain carries TRBV6-1 and TRBJ2-7, with a weak D call TRBD2 (6 bases). Germline V gives CDR1 MNHNS, CDR2 SASEGT. Trimming shortened V by 3 bases and J by 2 bases, and 11 bases separated the two germline ends. The CDR3 covers 14 residues.

The rearrangement joins TRBV7-3 to TRBJ1-1; no firm D call. Germline CDR1 and CDR2: SGHTA and FQGTGA. This CDR3 region has 17 residues. V lost 5 bases and J 1 base, leaving 20 bases between the germline ends. The CDR3 nucleotides are TGTGCCAGCAGCGAGCGCGGAGGGCCCCAACCGAACACTGAAGCTTTCTTT. This sequence encodes CASSERGGPQPNTEAFF.

The chain carries TRBV19 and TRBJ1-1; 7 nucleotides agree with TRBD1. The V segment lost 1 base and the J segment 1 base; nucleotides outside the gene matches: 3. The length of the CDR3 is 15 residues. Germline assignment: CDR1 LNHDA and CDR2 SQIVND (reference sequence). This CDR3 is CASSIGRTGNTEAFF. The CDR3 DNA is TGTGCCAGTAGTATAGGCCGGACAGGGAACACTGAAGCTTTCTTT.

The chain joins TRBV19 to TRBJ1-3; no firm D call. This CDR3 region has 12 residues. CDR1 is LNHDA and CDR2 is SQIVND in the germline V gene (reference sequence). Trimming removed 9 bases at V and 8 bases at J, with 14 bases between. The DNA of the CDR3 is TGTGCCAGCAGCGATAGACGGGACACCATATATTTT. This gives the protein CASSDRRDTIYF.

The chain combines TRBV18 with TRBJ2-7; a possible D gene is TRBD1 (6 bases). CDR1 KGHSH and CDR2 LQKENI come from the germline V gene. Deletions cut 5 bases from V and 0 bases from J, with 8 bases between. The CDR3 runs to 13 residues. The CDR3, as DNA: TGTGCCAGCTCAAGGGACAACTCCTACGAGCAGTACTTC. Translated: CASSRDNSYEQYF.

The chain couples TRBV6-6 to TRBJ2-7; D may be TRBD2 (5 bases). The CDR3 is made up of 12 amino acids. Germline CDR1 and CDR2: MNHNY and SVGAGI (reference sequence). The ends were cut back, 10 bases at V and 3 bases at J, with 13 bases in the middle. The CDR3 loop reads CATEASYYEQYF. CDR3 nucleotides: TGTGCCACCGAGGCTAGCTACTACGAGCAGTACTTC.

The V call is TRBV5-1, the J call TRBJ2-3, with TRBD2 matching over 7 bases. The V gene end was trimmed by 0 bases and the J gene end by 5 bases; junction bases not matched to a gene: 3. This CDR3 is 14 amino acids long. CDR1 and CDR2 from the germline V gene are SGHRS and YFSETQ. This CDR3 is CASSLGGEGDTQYF. Here the CDR3 DNA reads TGCGCCAGCAGCTTGGGAGGGGAGGGAGATACGCAGTATTTT. Full variable domain (rest looked up from reference TRBV5-1 and TRBJ2-3): KAGVTQTPRYLIKTRGQQVTLSCSPISGHRSVSWYQQTPGQGLQFLFEYFSETQRNKGNFPGRFSGRQFSNSRSEMNVSTLELGDSALYLCASSLGGEGDTQYFGPGTRLTVL.

This sequence joins TRBV11-2 and TRBJ2-5; D is perhaps TRBD2 (6 bases). V was clipped by 4 bases and J by 1 base, with 13 bases between them. Germline V gene sequence: CDR1 SGHAT, CDR2 FQNNGV. The CDR3 is 15 amino acids. For the CDR3, the DNA is TGTGCCAGCAGCTCAGAGGGACTGATCCAAGAGACCCAGTACTTC. It is translated as CASSSEGLIQETQYF.

This chain uses TRBV16 with TRBJ2-7; TRBD1 matches 9 bases. The trim removed 1 base at V and 5 bases at J, leaving 6 bases unmatched. CDR1 is KGHSY and CDR2 is FQNENV in the germline V gene. The CDR3 loop spans 15 amino acids. The CDR3 nucleotides are TGTGCCAGCAGCCAATTTTCCGGGACAGGGAACGAGCAGTACTTC. Its translation is CASSQFSGTGNEQYF.

This clone was detected only once. The V gene is TRBV7-3, the J gene TRBJ2-1; D perhaps matches TRBD1 (5 bases). V was trimmed by 6 bases and J by 7 bases, leaving 16 bases between them. There are 14 residues in the CDR3. Germline CDR1 is SGHTA and CDR2 is FQGTGA. The CDR3 DNA follows: TGTGCCAGCAGTAATAGGGGCCCGTCGAATGAGCAGTTCTTC. It codes for CASSNRGPSNEQFF.

This sequence joins TRBV5-1 and TRBJ1-4; 10 bases are shared with TRBD1. CDR1 SGHRS and CDR2 YFSETQ come from the germline V gene. The CDR3 is 13 residues long. J lost 6 bases, V lost 7 bases, and 3 bases had no gene match. In DNA form, the CDR3 reads TGCGCCAGCCGCGGGACAGGGGATGAAAAACTGTTTTTT. Amino acids: CASRGTGDEKLFF.

The gene calls are TRBV7-6 and TRBJ2-1; D uncertain. V was trimmed by 1 base and J by 12 bases, leaving 13 bases between them. The germline CDR1 and CDR2 sequences are SGHVS and FNYEAQ. This CDR3 is built from 13 residues. The CDR3 protein is CASSLGADLGQFF. CDR3 coding DNA: TGTGCCAGCAGCTTAGGGGCAGACCTCGGGCAGTTCTTC.

The chain employs TRBV4-2 and TRBJ2-3, with a possible D match to TRBD2 (5 bases). CDR1 is LGHNA, CDR2 YNFKEQ, per germline. The CDR3 is 14 residues long. V lost 0 bases and J 5 bases, leaving 9 bases between the germline ends. The CDR3 here is CASSQDEGKDTQYF. DNA of the CDR3: TGTGCCAGCAGCCAAGATGAGGGCAAAGATACGCAGTATTTT.